The 27 T cell receptor beta chains below come from one sample, sequenced in a study of control samples from healthy donors and cancer patients. Repertoires were generated with immunoSEQ multiplex PCR, while TCRdb's copy carries only in-frame clones and drops some. The sample yields 120,000 to 150,000 clones, more than 80% seen once. The specimen was blood. These receptors came from a man aged 18 to 30 in good health.

V gene TRBV4-1 combines with J gene TRBJ2-7, with TRBD2 as a possible D gene (6 bases). The CDR3 runs 12 residues. Germline lookup yields CDR1 MGHRA and CDR2 YSYEKL. V dropped 1 base and J dropped 12 bases, with 13 bases sitting between them. In nucleotides, the CDR3 is TGCGCCAGCAGCCAAGTGGGAGGAGTTAGGTACTTC. Translation gives CASSQVGGVRYF.

The chain links TRBV2 to TRBJ2-2, with 9 bases that match TRBD1. CDR3 length: 16 residues. V trimming: 1 base; J trimming: 0 bases; junction bases outside the gene matches: 0. From germline, CDR1 is SNHLY and CDR2 FYNNEI. In nucleotides, the CDR3 is TGTGCCAGCAGTGAAGGGACAGGGGCGAACACCGGGGAGCTGTTTTTT. The encoded protein is CASSEGTGANTGELFF.

This clone was counted a single time. V gene TRBV11-2 combines with J gene TRBJ2-3, with 7 bases lining up with TRBD1. Germline CDR1 and CDR2: SGHAT and FQNNGV. The CDR3 covers 17 residues. V was pared by 1 base and J by 0 bases, with 7 bases of the junction left unmatched. As DNA, the CDR3 is TGTGCCAGCAGCTTAGGAAGACAGGGTTTTAGCACAGATACGCAGTATTTT. Translation gives CASSLGRQGFSTDTQYF.

V and J are TRBV4-1 and TRBJ1-2; 9 nucleotides align to TRBD1. The CDR3 spans 15 residues. The germline gives CDR1 MGHRA, CDR2 YSYEKL. Trimming removed 4 bases from V and 0 bases from J; junction bases left unmatched: 3. CDR3 sequence reads: CASSPGQGANYGYTF. DNA for the CDR3: TGCGCCAGCAGCCCGGGACAGGGAGCTAACTATGGCTACACCTTC.

The V and J genes are TRBV19 and TRBJ2-3; 8 nucleotides match TRBD1. Germline trimming cut 5 bases from V and 0 bases from J; bases unmatched to any gene: 10. Per the germline V gene, CDR1 is LNHDA and CDR2 is SQIVND (reference sequence). CDR3 length equals 17 residues. CDR3 amino acids: CASSSSPGGPSTDTQYF. The CDR3 DNA reads as TGTGCCAGTAGTTCCTCACCAGGGGGCCCTAGCACAGATACGCAGTATTTT. Supplemented by reference TRBV19 and TRBJ2-3, the full variable domain reads DGGITQSPKYLFRKEGQNVTLSCEQNLNHDAMYWYRQDPGQGLRLIYYSQIVNDFQKGDIAEGYSVSREKKESFPLTVTSAQKNPTAFYLCASSSSPGGPSTDTQYFGPGTRLTVL.

V gene TRBV4-2 combines with J gene TRBJ2-3; tentative D call: TRBD2 (6 bases). CDR1 is LGHNA and CDR2 is YNFKEQ in the germline V gene. Trimming cost V 5 bases and J 0 bases, with 12 bases left between them. The CDR3 covers 15 residues. CDR3 nucleotide sequence: TGTGCCAGCAGCACTCCGGGACTTAGCACAGATACGCAGTATTTT. Protein sequence: CASSTPGLSTDTQYF.

The V and J genes are TRBV19 and TRBJ1-2, with 9 positions matching TRBD1. The ends lost 6 bases at V and 7 bases at J; junction bases unmatched: 9. The germline gives CDR1 LNHDA, CDR2 SQIVND (reference sequence). The CDR3 loop spans 14 amino acids. Written as DNA, the CDR3 is TGTGCCAGTAGGACCCTGACAGGGGGAGGTGGCTACACCTTC. It encodes CASRTLTGGGGYTF.

The chain joins TRBV6-5 to TRBJ1-5, with a tentative D call TRBD1 (6 bases). Trimming pared 0 bases from V and 3 bases from J, leaving 9 bases between. CDR1 is MNHEY, CDR2 SVGAGI, per germline. CDR3 size: 15 residues. CDR3 region: CASSYSQGINQPQHF. CDR3 DNA sequence: TGTGCCAGCAGTTACTCTCAGGGGATCAATCAGCCCCAGCATTTT.

V gene TRBV6-5 combines with J gene TRBJ1-2; 7 positions agree with TRBD1. V lost 5 bases, J lost 4 bases, and 7 bases stayed unmatched. This CDR3 is 14 amino acids long. The germline CDR1 and CDR2 sequences are MNHEY and SVGAGI. The CDR3 DNA sequence: TGTGCCAGCAGTAACGACAGGGCCCCCTATGGCTACACCTTC. It yields the protein CASSNDRAPYGYTF.

This chain links TRBV28 with TRBJ2-3; TRBD2 matches 10 bases. The CDR3 totals 18 residues. V lost 2 bases, J lost 0 bases, and 8 bases stayed unmatched. Looked up from germline, CDR1 is MDHEN and CDR2 is SYDVKM. The CDR3 nucleotides read TGTGCCAGCAGTTTAGGACTAGCGGCTAGACCTAGCACAGATACGCAGTATTTT. Amino acids: CASSLGLAARPSTDTQYF.

The chain links TRBV18 to TRBJ2-5, with 13 bases identical to TRBD2. J was trimmed by 4 bases and V by 4 bases; bases with no gene match: 12. CDR1 and CDR2 from the germline V gene are KGHSH and LQKENI. CDR3 length equals 18 residues. CDR3 in amino acids: CASSQPGLAGQGPETQYF. The CDR3 nucleotides are TGTGCCAGCTCACAACCGGGACTAGCGGGACAGGGCCCAGAGACCCAGTACTTC.

The V gene is TRBV10-2, the J gene TRBJ1-5, with 8 bases lining up with TRBD1. V dropped 0 bases and J dropped 7; count of bases not matched to a gene: 8. This CDR3 has 16 residues. The V gene's germline CDR1 is WSHSY and CDR2 SAAADI. The CDR3, as DNA: TGCGCCAGCAGTGAGTCGATAGGACAGGGTCCCCAGCCCCAGCATTTT. Residues: CASSESIGQGPQPQHF.

The rearrangement uses TRBV4-1 and TRBJ2-7; D not resolved. The CDR3 extends over 16 amino acids. The germline CDR1 and CDR2 sequences are MGHRA and YSYEKL. Trimming shortened V by 0 bases and J by 0 bases, and 12 bases separated the two germline ends. The CDR3 here is CASSQDWPSSSYEQYF. CDR3 bases: TGCGCCAGCAGCCAAGATTGGCCATCGAGCTCCTACGAGCAGTACTTC.

Written as DNA, the CDR3 is TGTGCCAGCAGCTTTCCGGGACTCTCCTCAGAGACCCAGTACTTC. It yields the protein CASSFPGLSSETQYF. The V call is TRBV5-4, the J call TRBJ2-5, with D perhaps matching TRBD2 (6 bases). CDR3 length equals 15 residues. V dropped 2 bases and J dropped 4 bases, with 15 bases sitting between them. Germline CDR1 SGHNT, CDR2 YYREEE (reference sequence).

This clone has just one count. The chain links TRBV28 to TRBJ1-1, with D perhaps matching TRBD1 (6 bases). Trimming cost V 3 bases and J 7 bases, with 12 bases left between them. This CDR3 comprises 13 residues. The germline V gene has CDR1 MDHEN and CDR2 SYDVKM. CDR3: CASSFNAGVEAFF. The CDR3, as DNA: TGTGCCAGCAGTTTTAACGCAGGGGTTGAAGCTTTCTTT.

CDR3 sequence (DNA): TGTGCCAGCAGTGAAGCGCTCTACATTACAGGGGGCATAGGGCAGTTCTTC. Residues: CASSEALYITGGIGQFF. The chain links TRBV6-1 to TRBJ2-1, with 9 bases matching TRBD1. The CDR3 totals 17 residues. Germline V gene data show CDR1 as MNHNS and CDR2 as SASEGT. J lost 12 bases, V lost 0 bases, and 15 bases had no gene match.

V and J are TRBV2 and TRBJ1-1, with a tentative D call TRBD1 (6 bases). CDR1 and CDR2 from the germline V gene are SNHLY and FYNNEI. This CDR3 region has 14 residues. V lost 6 bases to trimming and J lost 4 bases, with 15 bases between them. CDR3 DNA sequence: TGTGCCAGCAGAGGCAGGGGTTGGGGCACTGAAGCTTTCTTT. Translated, it gives CASRGRGWGTEAFF.

This clone has a single count. This chain uses TRBV27 with TRBJ1-3; D remains unclear. CDR3 length: 15 amino acids. With 2 bases removed from V and 0 bases from J, the gap between germline ends came to 8 bases. CDR1 is MNHEY, CDR2 SMNVEV, per germline (reference sequence). The CDR3 coding sequence is TGTGCCAGCAGTTTAAACGGTATCTCTGGAAACACCATATATTTT. Translation: CASSLNGISGNTIYF.

This chain links TRBV6-5 with TRBJ1-6; D may be TRBD1 (5 bases). The CDR3 spans 13 residues. CDR1 and CDR2 from the germline V gene are MNHEY and SVGAGI. The germline V and J ends were trimmed by 3 bases and 6 bases, with 6 bases remaining between them. The CDR3 coding sequence is TGTGCCAGCAGTTATGACAGTAATTCACCCCTCCACTTT. Protein: CASSYDSNSPLHF.

This sequence joins TRBV6-1 and TRBJ2-5, with a tentative D call TRBD2 (6 bases). The CDR3 extends over 15 amino acids. Germline V CDR1 and CDR2: MNHNS, SASEGT. V gave up 5 bases and J gave up 4 bases, with 17 bases separating them. The CDR3 loop reads CASSSYLAVGETQYF. Written as DNA, the CDR3 is TGTGCCAGCAGTTCGTACTTAGCGGTGGGAGAGACCCAGTACTTC.

The rearrangement joins TRBV7-9 to TRBJ2-6; tentatively, D is TRBD1 (6 bases). CDR1 is SEHNR, CDR2 FQNEAQ, per germline (reference sequence). The CDR3 sequence is 17 residues long. Trimming stripped 10 bases from V and 0 bases from J, with 19 bases between. The CDR3 region is CAISSPGVSSGANVLTF. The CDR3 region has the DNA TGTGCCATTTCGAGTCCAGGGGTCAGCTCTGGGGCCAACGTCCTGACTTTC. Drawing the rest from reference TRBV7-9 and TRBJ2-6, the complete variable domain is DTGVSQNPRHKITKRGQNVTFRCDPISEHNRLYWYRQTLGQGPEFLTYFQNEAQLEKSRLLSDRFSAERPKGSFSTLEIQRTEQGDSAMYLCAISSPGVSSGANVLTFGAGSRLTVL.

The V call is TRBV7-9, the J call TRBJ1-6, with D possibly being TRBD1 (5 bases). Germline CDR1 reads SEHNR; CDR2 reads FQNEAQ (reference sequence). Trimming stripped 6 bases from V and 8 bases from J, with 11 bases between. This CDR3 has 13 amino acids. The CDR3 reads CASRRGGDSPLHF. The CDR3 DNA reads TGTGCCAGCAGGCGCGGAGGGGATTCACCCCTCCACTTT.

The V gene is TRBV11-2, the J gene TRBJ2-7; D gene unclear. V was clipped by 5 bases and J by 6 bases, with 14 bases between them. CDR3 size: 13 residues. The germline V gene has CDR1 SGHAT and CDR2 FQNNGV. The CDR3 region is CASSPKGTGEQYF. CDR3 bases: TGTGCCAGCAGCCCCAAGGGAACGGGCGAGCAGTACTTC.

V usage is TRBV18 and J usage is TRBJ1-3; TRBD1 matches at 7 bases. The CDR3 length is 15 residues. Germline loops: CDR1 KGHSH, CDR2 LQKENI. V shed 3 bases, J shed 3 bases, and the junction held 5 bases outside the gene matches. DNA of the CDR3: TGTGCCAGCTCACCCCCGGGACAGTTTGGAAACACCATATATTTT. The encoded protein is CASSPPGQFGNTIYF. Supplemented by reference TRBV18 and TRBJ1-3, the full variable domain reads NAGVMQNPRHLVRRRGQEARLRCSPMKGHSHVYWYRQLPEEGLKFMVYLQKENIIDESGMPKERFSAEFPKEGPSILRIQQVVRGDSAAYFCASSPPGQFGNTIYFGEGSWLTVV.

This chain joins TRBV11-2 and TRBJ1-2; D is unresolved. This CDR3 region has 11 residues. Between the trimmed V and J ends, which lost 6 bases and 8 bases, there was a span of 10 bases. From germline, CDR1 is SGHAT and CDR2 FQNNGV. The CDR3 sequence: CASSSSVGYTF. Written as DNA, the CDR3 is TGTGCCAGCAGTTCGTCGGTCGGCTACACCTTC.

This chain links TRBV11-2 with TRBJ1-6; a weak D match, TRBD1 (5 bases). Germline loops: CDR1 SGHAT, CDR2 FQNNGV. V was shortened by 8 bases and J by 5 bases, with 13 bases between the two germline ends. This CDR3 is built from 14 residues. CDR3 sequence reads: CASHRGLDNSPLHF. CDR3 nucleotides: TGTGCCAGCCATCGGGGACTGGATAATTCACCCCTCCACTTT.

The chain carries TRBV19 and TRBJ2-3; 9 positions agree with TRBD2. The CDR3 sequence is 15 residues long. J gave up 3 bases and V 5 bases, and 6 bases lay outside the gene matches. Per germline, CDR1 LNHDA and CDR2 SQIVND (reference sequence). The CDR3 nucleotides read TGTGCCAGTAGTCCCGCTAGCGGGACGACAGATACGCAGTATTTT. Its translation: CASSPASGTTDTQYF.